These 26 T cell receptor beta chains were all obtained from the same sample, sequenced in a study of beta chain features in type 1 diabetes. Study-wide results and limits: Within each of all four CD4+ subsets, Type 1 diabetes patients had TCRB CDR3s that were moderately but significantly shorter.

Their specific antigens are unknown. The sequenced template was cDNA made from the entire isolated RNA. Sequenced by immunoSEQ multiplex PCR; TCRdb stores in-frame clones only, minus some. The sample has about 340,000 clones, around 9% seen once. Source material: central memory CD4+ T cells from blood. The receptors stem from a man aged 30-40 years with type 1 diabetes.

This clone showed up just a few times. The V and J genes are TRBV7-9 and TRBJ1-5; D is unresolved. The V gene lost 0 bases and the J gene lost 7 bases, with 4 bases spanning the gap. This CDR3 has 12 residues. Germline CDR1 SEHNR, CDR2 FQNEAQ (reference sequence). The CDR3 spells CASSLAEQPQHF. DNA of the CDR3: TGTGCCAGCAGCTTAGCGGAACAGCCCCAGCATTTT.

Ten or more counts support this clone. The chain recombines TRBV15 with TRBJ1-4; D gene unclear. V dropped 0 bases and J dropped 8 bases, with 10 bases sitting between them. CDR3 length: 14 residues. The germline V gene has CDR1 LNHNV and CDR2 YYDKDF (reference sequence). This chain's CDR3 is CATSRDEGKEKLFF. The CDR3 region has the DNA TGTGCCACCAGCAGAGACGAAGGGAAGGAAAAACTGTTTTTT.

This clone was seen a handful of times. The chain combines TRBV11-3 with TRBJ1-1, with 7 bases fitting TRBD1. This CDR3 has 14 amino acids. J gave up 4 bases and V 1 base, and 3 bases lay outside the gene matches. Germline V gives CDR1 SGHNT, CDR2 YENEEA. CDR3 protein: CASSLGQGGTEAFF. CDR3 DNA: TGTGCCAGCAGCTTAGGACAGGGCGGCACTGAAGCTTTCTTT.

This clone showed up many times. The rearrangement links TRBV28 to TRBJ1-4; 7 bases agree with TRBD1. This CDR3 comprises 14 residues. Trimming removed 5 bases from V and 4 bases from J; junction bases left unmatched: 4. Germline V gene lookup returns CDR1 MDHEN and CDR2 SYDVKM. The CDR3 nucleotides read TGTGCCAGCAGTGAACAGGGGAGTAATGAAAAACTGTTTTTT. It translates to CASSEQGSNEKLFF.

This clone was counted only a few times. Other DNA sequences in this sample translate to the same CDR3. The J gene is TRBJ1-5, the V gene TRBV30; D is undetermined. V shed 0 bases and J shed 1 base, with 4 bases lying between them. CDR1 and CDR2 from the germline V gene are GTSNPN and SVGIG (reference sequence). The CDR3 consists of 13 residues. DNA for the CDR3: TGTGCCTGGAGTGTTCGGAGCAATCAGCCCCAGCATTTT. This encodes CAWSVRSNQPQHF.

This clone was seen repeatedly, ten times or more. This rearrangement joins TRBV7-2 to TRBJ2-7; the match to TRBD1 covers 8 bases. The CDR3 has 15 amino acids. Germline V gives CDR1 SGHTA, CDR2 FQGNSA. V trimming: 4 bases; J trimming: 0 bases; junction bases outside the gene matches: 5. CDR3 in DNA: TGTGCCAGCAGCTCATACAGGGGGTCCTCCTACGAGCAGTACTTC. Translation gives CASSSYRGSSYEQYF.

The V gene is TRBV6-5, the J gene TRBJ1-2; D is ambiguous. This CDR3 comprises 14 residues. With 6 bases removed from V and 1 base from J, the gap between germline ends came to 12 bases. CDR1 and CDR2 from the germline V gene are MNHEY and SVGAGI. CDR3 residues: CASRDLNSNYGYTF. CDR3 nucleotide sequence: TGTGCCAGCAGGGACCTCAACAGTAACTATGGCTACACCTTC.

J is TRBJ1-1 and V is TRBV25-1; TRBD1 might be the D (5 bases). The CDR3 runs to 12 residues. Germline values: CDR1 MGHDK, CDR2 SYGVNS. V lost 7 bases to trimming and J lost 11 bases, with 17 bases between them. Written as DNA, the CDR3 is TGTGCCAGCATAGGGCAGGCAAAGGGGGCTTTCTTT. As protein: CASIGQAKGAFF.

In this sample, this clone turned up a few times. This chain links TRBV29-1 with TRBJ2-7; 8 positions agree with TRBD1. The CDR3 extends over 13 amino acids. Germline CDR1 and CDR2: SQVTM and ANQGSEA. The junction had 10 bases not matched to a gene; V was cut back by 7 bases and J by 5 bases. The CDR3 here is CSATSGGADEQYF. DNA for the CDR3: TGCAGCGCCACTTCAGGGGGCGCGGACGAGCAGTACTTC.

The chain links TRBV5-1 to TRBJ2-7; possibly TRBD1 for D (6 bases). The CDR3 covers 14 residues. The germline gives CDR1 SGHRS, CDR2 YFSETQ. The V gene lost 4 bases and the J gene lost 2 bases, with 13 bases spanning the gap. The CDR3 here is CASSHNRAPYEQYF. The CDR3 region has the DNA TGCGCCAGCAGCCACAACAGGGCCCCCTACGAGCAGTACTTC.

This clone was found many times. The CDR3 reads CASSSDSGANVLTF. In DNA form, the CDR3 reads TGTGCCAGCAGCTCAGACTCTGGGGCCAACGTCCTGACTTTC. This sequence joins TRBV5-5 and TRBJ2-6; D gene unclear. The CDR3 has 14 residues. V shed 3 bases and J shed 0 bases, with 4 bases lying between them. Germline assignment: CDR1 SGHKS and CDR2 YYEKEE (reference sequence).

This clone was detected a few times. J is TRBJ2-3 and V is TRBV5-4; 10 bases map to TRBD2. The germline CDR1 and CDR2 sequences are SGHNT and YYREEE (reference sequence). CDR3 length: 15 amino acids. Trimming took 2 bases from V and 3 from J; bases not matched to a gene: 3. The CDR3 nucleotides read TGTGCCAGCAGCTTATCTAGCGGGAGAACAGATACGCAGTATTTT. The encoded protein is CASSLSSGRTDTQYF.

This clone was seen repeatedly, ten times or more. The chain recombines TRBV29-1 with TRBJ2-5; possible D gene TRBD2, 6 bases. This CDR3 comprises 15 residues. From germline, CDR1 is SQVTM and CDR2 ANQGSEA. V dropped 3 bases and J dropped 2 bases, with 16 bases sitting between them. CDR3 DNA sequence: TGCAGCGTTGATGGTTGGCGGGGAACACAAGAGACCCAGTACTTC. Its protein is CSVDGWRGTQETQYF. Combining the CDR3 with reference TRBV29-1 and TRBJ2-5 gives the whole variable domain SAVISQKPSRDICQRGTSLTIQCQVDSQVTMMFWYRQQPGQSLTLIATANQGSEATYESGFVIDKFPISRPNLTFSTLTVSNMSPEDSSIYLCSVDGWRGTQETQYFGPGTRLLVL.

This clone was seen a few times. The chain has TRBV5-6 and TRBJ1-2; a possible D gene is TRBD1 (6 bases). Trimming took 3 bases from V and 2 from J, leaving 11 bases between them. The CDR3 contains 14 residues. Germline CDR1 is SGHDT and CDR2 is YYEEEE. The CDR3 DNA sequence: TGTGCCAGCAGCTCCCTCACAGGGAACTATGGCTACACCTTC. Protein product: CASSSLTGNYGYTF.

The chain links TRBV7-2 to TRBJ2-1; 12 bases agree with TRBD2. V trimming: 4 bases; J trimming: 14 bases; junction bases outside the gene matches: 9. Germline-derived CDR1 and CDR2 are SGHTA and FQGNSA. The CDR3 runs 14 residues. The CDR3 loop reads CASSSPSGGAEKFF. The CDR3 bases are TGTGCCAGCAGCTCCCCTAGCGGGGGGGCCGAAAAGTTCTTC.

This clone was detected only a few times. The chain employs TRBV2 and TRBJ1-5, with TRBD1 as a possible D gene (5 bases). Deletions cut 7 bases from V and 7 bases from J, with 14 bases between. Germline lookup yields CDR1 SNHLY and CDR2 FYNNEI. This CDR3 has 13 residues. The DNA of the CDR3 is TGTGCCAGCACCCCCAGGGAAAGGCAGCCCCAGCATTTT. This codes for CASTPRERQPQHF.

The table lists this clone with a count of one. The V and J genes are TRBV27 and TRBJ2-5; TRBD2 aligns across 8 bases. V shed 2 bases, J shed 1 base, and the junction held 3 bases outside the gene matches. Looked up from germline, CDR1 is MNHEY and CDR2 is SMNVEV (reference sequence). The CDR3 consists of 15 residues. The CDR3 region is CASSLDTSGQETQYF. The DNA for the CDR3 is TGTGCCAGCAGTTTAGATACTAGCGGCCAAGAGACCCAGTACTTC.

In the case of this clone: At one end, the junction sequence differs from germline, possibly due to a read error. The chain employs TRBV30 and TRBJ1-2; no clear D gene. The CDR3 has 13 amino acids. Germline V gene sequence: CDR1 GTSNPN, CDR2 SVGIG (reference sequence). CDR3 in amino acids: CACSVSGVYGYTF. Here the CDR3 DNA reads TGTGCCTGCAGTGTCTCCGGGGTCTATGGCTACACCTTC.

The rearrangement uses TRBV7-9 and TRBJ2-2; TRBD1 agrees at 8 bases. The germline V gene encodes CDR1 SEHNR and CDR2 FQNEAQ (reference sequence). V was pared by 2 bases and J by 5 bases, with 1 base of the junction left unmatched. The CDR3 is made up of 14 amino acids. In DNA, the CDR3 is TGTGCCAGCAGCTTACGACAGGGGACCGGGGAGCTGTTTTTT. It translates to CASSLRQGTGELFF.

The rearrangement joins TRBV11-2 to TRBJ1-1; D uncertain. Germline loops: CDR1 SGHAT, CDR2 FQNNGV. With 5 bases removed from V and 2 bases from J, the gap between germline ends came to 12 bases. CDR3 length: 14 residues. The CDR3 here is CASSRTGFNTEAFF. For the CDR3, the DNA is TGTGCCAGCAGCCGTACGGGATTTAACACTGAAGCTTTCTTT.

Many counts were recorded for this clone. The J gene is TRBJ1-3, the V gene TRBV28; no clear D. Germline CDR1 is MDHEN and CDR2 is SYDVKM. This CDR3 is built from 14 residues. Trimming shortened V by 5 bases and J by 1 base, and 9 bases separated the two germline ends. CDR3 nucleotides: TGTGCCAGCAGTGCCGGGGTATCTGGAAACACCATATATTTT. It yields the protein CASSAGVSGNTIYF.

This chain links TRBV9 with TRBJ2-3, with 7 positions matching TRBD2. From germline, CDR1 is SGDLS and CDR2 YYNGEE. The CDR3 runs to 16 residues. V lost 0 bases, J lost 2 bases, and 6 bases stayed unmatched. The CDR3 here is CASSVGAAGDTDTQYF. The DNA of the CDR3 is TGTGCCAGCAGCGTAGGTGCGGCGGGGGACACAGATACGCAGTATTTT.

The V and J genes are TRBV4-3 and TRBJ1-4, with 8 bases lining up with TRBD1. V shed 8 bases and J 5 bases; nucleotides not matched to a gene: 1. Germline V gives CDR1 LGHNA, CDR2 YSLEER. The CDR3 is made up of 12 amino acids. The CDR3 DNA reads TGCGCCAGCGGACAGGGCAATGAAAAACTGTTTTTT. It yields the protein CASGQGNEKLFF.

The CDR3 reads CASSTRTGVETQYF. In DNA form, the CDR3 reads TGTGCCAGCAGTACCCGGACAGGGGTAGAGACCCAGTACTTC. The V gene is TRBV6-1, the J gene TRBJ2-5; TRBD1 matches at 9 bases. The CDR3 is 14 residues long. Trimming at V came to 5 bases and at J to 4 bases, leaving 5 bases not matched to a gene. Germline V CDR1 and CDR2: MNHNS, SASEGT.

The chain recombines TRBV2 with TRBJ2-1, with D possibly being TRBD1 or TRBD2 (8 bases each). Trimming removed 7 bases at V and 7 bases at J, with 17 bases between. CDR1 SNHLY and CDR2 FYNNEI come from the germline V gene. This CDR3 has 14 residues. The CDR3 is CASIAGQVVNEQFF. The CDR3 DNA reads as TGTGCCAGCATAGCGGGACAGGTGGTTAATGAGCAGTTCTTC.

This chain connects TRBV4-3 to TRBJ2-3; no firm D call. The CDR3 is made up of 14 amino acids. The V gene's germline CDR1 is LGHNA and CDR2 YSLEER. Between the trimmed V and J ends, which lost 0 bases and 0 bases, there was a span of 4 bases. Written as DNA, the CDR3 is TGCGCCAGCAGCCAAGAGTTGAGCACAGATACGCAGTATTTT. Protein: CASSQELSTDTQYF.